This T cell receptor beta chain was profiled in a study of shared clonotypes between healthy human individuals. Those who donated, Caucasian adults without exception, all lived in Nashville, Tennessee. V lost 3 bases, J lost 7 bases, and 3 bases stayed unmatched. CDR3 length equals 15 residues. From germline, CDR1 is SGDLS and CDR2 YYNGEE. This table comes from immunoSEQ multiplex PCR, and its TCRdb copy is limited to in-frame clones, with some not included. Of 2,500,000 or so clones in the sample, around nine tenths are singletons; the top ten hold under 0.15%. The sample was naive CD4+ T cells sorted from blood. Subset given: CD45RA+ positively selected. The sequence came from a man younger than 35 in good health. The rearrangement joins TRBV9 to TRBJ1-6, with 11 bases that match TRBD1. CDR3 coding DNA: TGTGCCAGCAGCGCAGGGACAGGGGGGAATTCACCCCTCCACTTT. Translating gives CASSAGTGGNSPLHF.